The 6 T cell receptor beta chains presented below share a single source sample, sequenced in a study of T cells in Graves' hyperthyroidism and ophthalmopathy. RNA transcripts served as the template for amplifying TCR beta CDR3 regions. The HTBI primer set served for first-round RT-PCR of the TCR CDR3. TCRdb re-called the multiplex PCR reads with MiXCR, one entry per CDR3 protein. This sample has approximately 530,000 distinct CDR3 sequences; 16% occur once, and the top ten carry 18%. Sequenced input: blood. These receptors came from a woman aged 18 to 35 with Graves' hyperthyroidism.

The chain couples TRBV9 to TRBJ1-4, with D possibly matching TRBD1 (5 bases). The germline V and J ends were trimmed by 0 bases and 7 bases, with 13 bases remaining between them. The CDR3 totals 15 residues. Germline lookup yields CDR1 SGDLS and CDR2 YYNGEE. CDR3 coding DNA: TGTGCCAGCAGCGTAGCTCAGGGAGTGAGTGAAAAACTGTTTTTT. As protein: CASSVAQGVSEKLFF.

This clonotype showed up just a few times. This chain uses TRBV6-2 or TRBV6-3 with TRBJ2-1; 9 nucleotides agree with TRBD1. CDR3 length equals 19 residues. V dropped 6 bases and J dropped 6; count of bases not matched to a gene: 21. The germline gives CDR1 MNHEY, CDR2 SVGEGT. CDR3 sequence reads: CASSPSFLLRDRVGNEQFF. The CDR3 nucleotides read TGTGCCAGCAGCCCCAGCTTCCTCCTCCGGGACAGGGTGGGCAATGAGCAGTTCTTC.

This chain links TRBV10-3 with TRBJ2-1, with TRBD2 identical over 11 bases. Germline CDR1 is ENHRY and CDR2 is SYGVKD. Unmatched junction bases numbered 8, after V lost 2 bases and J lost 11 bases. This CDR3 contains 15 residues. The CDR3 sequence: CAISEVLAGGTKQFF. The CDR3 nucleotides are TGTGCCATCAGTGAGGTCTTAGCGGGAGGGACGAAGCAGTTCTTC.

V usage is TRBV27 and J usage is TRBJ2-3, with D perhaps TRBD1 or TRBD2 (5 bases each). The V gene lost 8 bases and the J gene lost 0 bases, with 15 bases spanning the gap. The CDR3 covers 15 residues. In germline, CDR1 is MNHEY, CDR2 SMNVEV (reference sequence). CDR3 nucleotides: TGTGCCAGCCGTGTTGGGGGAGCAAGCACAGATACGCAGTATTTT. Protein: CASRVGGASTDTQYF.

This clonotype has a count of ten or more. The V call is TRBV12-3 or TRBV12-4, the J call TRBJ2-1, with a tentative D call TRBD2 (5 bases). V lost 2 bases and J 9 bases, leaving 17 bases between the germline ends. The CDR3 sequence is 15 residues long. The CDR3 is CASSLSAGGFGEQFF. CDR3 nucleotides: TGTGCCAGCAGTTTATCGGCGGGTGGGTTTGGTGAGCAGTTCTTC.

This clonotype was seen ten or more times. The V and J genes are TRBV20-1 and TRBJ2-3, with TRBD2 matching over 8 bases. CDR1 and CDR2 from the germline V gene are DFQATT and SNEGSKA (reference sequence). The J segment lost 0 bases and the V segment lost 0 bases, leaving 11 bases of the junction unmatched. The CDR3 has 18 residues. For the CDR3, the DNA is TGCAGTGCTAGAGATCAACTAGCGGTTTTATCTAGCACAGATACGCAGTATTTT. The encoded protein is CSARDQLAVLSSTDTQYF.